Only one count was recorded for the clone carrying this T cell receptor (beta chain). The data belong to a study of control samples from healthy donors and cancer patients. This table comes from immunoSEQ multiplex PCR, and its TCRdb copy is limited to in-frame clones, with some not included. This sample has about 80,000 clones, with over 75% found just once. The ends were cut back, 4 bases at V and 0 bases at J, with 13 bases in the middle. CDR1 and CDR2 from the germline V gene are SGHRS and YFSETQ. The CDR3 is 15 amino acids. This TCR was sampled from a woman aged 45-65 years in good health. The sequenced sample consisted of blood. The chain carries TRBV5-1 and TRBJ1-1, with no clear D. The CDR3 DNA sequence: TGCGCCAGCAGCCAATCCCACCTGATGAACACTGAAGCTTTCTTT. This sequence encodes CASSQSHLMNTEAFF.